A selection of T cell receptor beta chains follows, all from one sample in a study of blood T cell repertoires in COVID-19. TCRdb keeps only in-frame clones here, not all; method: immunoSEQ multiplex PCR. The sample has under 400,000 clones, approximately 89% seen once. Source material: peripheral blood. All receptors derive from a woman under 40 with COVID-19, enrolled during active disease. Both conserved end residues are part of each CDR3. A D gene is named only where the DNA matches it firmly. Size tells how often a clone was seen (once, few, many) or the class of an expanded clone, and some rows leave it out.

clone_size	v_call	d_call	j_call	cdr3_aa	cdr3_nt
-	TRBV6-2/TRBV6-3	TRBD1	TRBJ2-7	CASSYPLYRGNNEQYF	TGTGCCAGCAGTTACCCTCTATACAGGGGTAATAACGAGCAGTACTTC
-	TRBV28	TRBD1	TRBJ2-6	CATIPGQGANVLTF	TGTGCCACAATACCGGGACAGGGGGCCAACGTCCTGACTTTC
-	TRBV6-5	-	TRBJ2-5	CASSYGQTQYF	TGTGCCAGCAGTTACGGGCAGACCCAGTACTTC
-	TRBV13	-	TRBJ1-1	CASSLGRASGLAFF	TGTGCCAGCAGCTTAGGCCGGGCTAGCGGGTTAGCTTTCTTT
-	TRBV6-2/TRBV6-3	TRBD1	TRBJ1-5	CASSGAGGVYSNQPQHF	TGTGCCAGCAGTGGCGCAGGGGGTGTATATAGCAATCAGCCCCAGCATTTT
-	TRBV7-2	-	TRBJ1-5	CASSLYPLGPPSGPQHF	TGTGCCAGCAGCTTGTATCCTTTAGGGCCGCCGAGCGGGCCCCAGCATTTT
-	TRBV6-5	TRBD1	TRBJ2-1	CAILDRSSYNEQFF	TGTGCCATCCTGGACAGGAGCTCCTACAATGAGCAGTTCTTC
-	TRBV3-1/TRBV3-2	-	TRBJ1-6	CASSQAPGSNSPLHF	TGTGCCAGCAGCCAAGCCCCGGGGTCTAATTCACCCCTCCACTTT
-	TRBV10-3	TRBD1	TRBJ1-2	CAISGDRVYNGYTF	TGTGCCATCAGTGGTGACAGGGTATATAATGGCTACACCTTC
-	TRBV15	-	TRBJ1-5	CATSSTGYQPQHF	TGTGCCACCAGCAGCACCGGTTATCAGCCCCAGCATTTT
-	TRBV19	TRBD1	TRBJ1-2	CASSIDYDRDYGYTF	TGTGCCAGTAGTATAGATTATGACAGGGACTATGGCTACACCTTC
few	TRBV5-1	TRBD2	TRBJ2-5	CASSLGGSGGQETQYF	TGCGCCAGCAGCTTGGGCGGTAGCGGGGGACAAGAGACCCAGTACTTC
-	TRBV28	-	TRBJ1-2	CASSSSTGYYGYTF	-
once	TRBV28	TRBD1	TRBJ1-2	CASSLGTGVGYTF	TGTGCCAGCAGTTTAGGGACAGGGGTAGGCTACACCTTC
once	TRBV4-1	TRBD1	TRBJ1-6	CASSQEQGARDSPLHF	TGCGCCAGCAGCCAAGAACAGGGGGCGCGCGATTCACCCCTCCACTTT
once	TRBV4-1	TRBD1	TRBJ2-1	CASSQEGYTGGNEQFF	TGCGCCAGCAGCCAAGAAGGATATACAGGGGGCAATGAGCAGTTCTTC
-	TRBV15	TRBD1	TRBJ1-5	CATSRDQLDRGAPQHF	TGTGCCACCAGCAGAGACCAATTGGACAGGGGCGCGCCCCAGCATTTT
once	TRBV3-1/TRBV3-2	TRBD1	TRBJ1-5	CASSPGQLYQPQHF	TGTGCCAGCAGCCCGGGACAGCTGTATCAGCCCCAGCATTTT
-	TRBV7-9	-	TRBJ2-7	CASSPSSLEQYF	TGTGCCAGCAGCCCTTCATCCCTAGAGCAGTACTTC
-	TRBV7-8	-	TRBJ2-5	CASSSQGLDGTQYF	TGTGCCAGCAGCTCACAGGGTTTGGATGGGACCCAGTACTTC
few	TRBV5-5	TRBD1	TRBJ1-2	CASRGQGDYGYTF	TGTGCCAGCAGGGGACAGGGCGACTATGGCTACACCTTC
-	TRBV5-1	-	TRBJ1-5	CASSAPDQPQHF	TGCGCCAGCAGCGCCCCAGATCAGCCCCAGCATTTT
-	TRBV7-2	-	TRBJ2-1	CASSLTPGGGGNEQFF	TGTGCCAGCAGCTTAACCCCTGGGGGGGGCGGCAATGAGCAGTTCTTC
-	TRBV2	-	TRBJ2-7	CANPKDRTALFGQYF	TGTGCCAACCCGAAAGACAGGACGGCTCTTTTCGGGCAGTACTTC
-	TRBV2	-	TRBJ1-6	CASGTGDLGSPLHF	TGTGCCAGCGGGACGGGGGACTTAGGGTCACCCCTCCACTTT
-	TRBV2	TRBD2	TRBJ2-2	CASRGSGGETGELFF	TGTGCCAGCAGGGGTAGCGGGGGGGAGACCGGGGAGCTGTTTTTT
-	TRBV23-1	-	TRBJ2-4	CASSQSAPAKNIQYF	TGCGCCAGCAGTCAATCCGCGCCAGCCAAAAACATTCAGTACTTC
-	TRBV19	-	TRBJ2-5	CASSIARGVTQETQYF	TGTGCCAGTAGTATAGCCAGGGGGGTTACACAAGAGACCCAGTACTTC